What follows are 16 T cell receptor beta chains derived from one specimen sequenced in a study of T cell responses to AZD1222 COVID-19 vaccine. Using immunoSEQ multiplex PCR, the repertoire was profiled, and TCRdb retains in-frame clones only, with some absent. Among 100,000 to 150,000 clones, about 85% were seen once, and the ten largest hold 3.5% to 5.5%. Sequences were derived from peripheral blood, sampled 28 days after the second AZD1222 dose. The receptors stem from an adult who received the AZD1222 COVID-19 vaccine.

This clone has a single count. The chain has TRBV6-5 and TRBJ2-1, with 7 bases fitting TRBD1. CDR1 MNHEY and CDR2 SVGAGI come from the germline V gene. Unmatched junction bases numbered 9, after V lost 4 bases and J lost 3 bases. The CDR3 has 16 amino acids. The CDR3 reads CASSWSPRQGYNEQFF. The CDR3 bases are TGTGCCAGCAGTTGGTCCCCCCGACAGGGCTACAATGAGCAGTTCTTC.

Here the CDR3 DNA reads TGCGCCAGCAGCCAAGAAGCAGGGTATAGCAATCAGCCCCAGCATTTT. Its protein is CASSQEAGYSNQPQHF. The chain employs TRBV4-3 and TRBJ1-5; a weak D match, TRBD1 (5 bases). The CDR3 extends over 16 amino acids. Between the trimmed V and J ends, which lost 0 bases and 0 bases, there was a span of 9 bases. Germline-derived CDR1 and CDR2 are LGHNA and YSLEER.

The chain employs TRBV28 and TRBJ1-1; D is unresolved. The V end lost 5 bases, the J end lost 1 base, and 14 bases lay between the germline ends. Germline values: CDR1 MDHEN, CDR2 SYDVKM. The CDR3 length is 15 residues. The CDR3 loop reads CASSAGYKGNTEAFF. The CDR3 region has the DNA TGTGCCAGCAGTGCAGGATACAAGGGGAACACTGAAGCTTTCTTT.

The chain combines TRBV11-3 with TRBJ2-1, with 11 bases aligning to TRBD2. V shed 5 bases, J shed 5 bases, and the junction held 2 bases outside the gene matches. The CDR3 has 14 residues. Per the germline V gene, CDR1 is SGHNT and CDR2 is YENEEA. CDR3 nucleotide sequence: TGTGCCAGCAGCGTGGGACTAGCGGACAATGAGCAGTTCTTC. This translates into CASSVGLADNEQFF.

The chain is built from TRBV5-1 and TRBJ2-5, with D maybe TRBD2 (6 bases). Germline V gene lookup returns CDR1 SGHRS and CDR2 YFSETQ. Trimming removed 3 bases at V and 2 bases at J, with 14 bases between. This CDR3 is 15 amino acids long. CDR3 DNA: TGCGCCAGCAGCTCCTGGGGGGAAACTCAAGAGACCCAGTACTTC. Encoded protein: CASSSWGETQETQYF.

V gene TRBV19 combines with J gene TRBJ1-2; D remains unclear. Germline V lookup: CDR1 LNHDA, CDR2 SQIVND (reference sequence). This CDR3 is built from 14 residues. V gave up 3 bases and J gave up 4 bases, with 12 bases separating them. The CDR3 bases are TGTGCCAGTAGTATGGGTGGGGTAGGCTATGGCTACACCTTC. The encoded protein is CASSMGGVGYGYTF.

The chain combines TRBV19 with TRBJ1-2; D possibly corresponds to TRBD1 (6 bases). CDR1 and CDR2 from the germline V gene are LNHDA and SQIVND (reference sequence). V dropped 8 bases and J dropped 1 base, with 23 bases sitting between them. This CDR3 is 17 amino acids long. DNA of the CDR3: TGTGCCAGTTCTCTTCTAACAGGGTTCCTAATTAACTATGGCTACACCTTC. Translation: CASSLLTGFLINYGYTF.

This sequence joins TRBV25-1 and TRBJ1-1, with D perhaps matching TRBD1 (5 bases). CDR1 and CDR2 from the germline V gene are MGHDK and SYGVNS. V was clipped by 3 bases and J by 6 bases, with 14 bases between them. There are 14 residues in the CDR3. As DNA, the CDR3 is TGTGCCAGCAGTGAGGGGCGGTCGAGGGCTGAAGCTTTCTTT. Amino acid sequence: CASSEGRSRAEAFF.

The genes are TRBV5-8 and TRBJ1-2; TRBD1 is a possible D gene (5 bases). V was pared by 1 base and J by 8 bases, with 12 bases between. In germline, CDR1 is SGHTS, CDR2 YDEGEE. The CDR3 covers 13 residues. The CDR3 DNA sequence: TGTGCCAGCAGCTTGAGCAGGGACGGAGGCTACACCTTC. Translation: CASSLSRDGGYTF.

As to this clone: The sample holds other DNA sequences that translate to the same CDR3. The chain couples TRBV28 to TRBJ1-4; D is perhaps TRBD1 (6 bases). V was shortened by 5 bases and J by 6 bases, with 10 bases between the two germline ends. Per the germline V gene, CDR1 is MDHEN and CDR2 is SYDVKM. CDR3 size: 13 residues. CDR3 in DNA: TGTGCCAGCAGTAAGGGGGGAGATGAAAAACTGTTTTTT. Its protein is CASSKGGDEKLFF.

The chain is built from TRBV28 and TRBJ1-1; TRBD1 might be the D (6 bases). The CDR3 sequence is 13 residues long. V was clipped by 5 bases and J by 1 base, with 8 bases between them. Germline lookup yields CDR1 MDHEN and CDR2 SYDVKM. The CDR3 spells CASSKQGNTEAFF. The CDR3, as DNA: TGTGCCAGCAGTAAACAGGGGAACACTGAAGCTTTCTTT. Filled out from reference TRBV28 and TRBJ1-1, the complete variable domain reads DVKVTQSSRYLVKRTGEKVFLECVQDMDHENMFWYRQDPGLGLRLIYFSYDVKMKEKGDIPEGYSVSREKKERFSLILESASTNQTSMYLCASSKQGNTEAFFGQGTRLTVV.

The DNA of the CDR3 is TGTGCCAGCAGTGACGGACAGGGTTACGGTGAGCAGTTCTTC. Protein sequence: CASSDGQGYGEQFF. The gene calls are TRBV6-1 and TRBJ2-1; 8 positions agree with TRBD1. The CDR3 length is 14 residues. The V gene end was trimmed by 3 bases and the J gene end by 9 bases; junction bases not matched to a gene: 7. CDR1 is MNHNS, CDR2 SASEGT, per germline.

The V gene is TRBV5-4, the J gene TRBJ1-2; 7 bases are a match to TRBD1. In germline, CDR1 is SGHNT, CDR2 YYREEE (reference sequence). The trim removed 4 bases at V and 6 bases at J, leaving 15 bases unmatched. The CDR3 spans 16 residues. CDR3 sequence: CASSREGDSFSDGYTF. In DNA, the CDR3 is TGTGCCAGCAGCCGTGAAGGGGACAGCTTCTCCGATGGCTACACCTTC. Full variable domain (outside the CDR3, taken from reference TRBV5-4 and TRBJ1-2): ETGVTQSPTHLIKTRGQQVTLRCSSQSGHNTVSWYQQALGQGPQFIFQYYREEENGRGNFPPRFSGLQFPNYSSELNVNALELDDSALYLCASSREGDSFSDGYTFGSGTRLTVV.

As DNA, the CDR3 is TGTGCCAGCAGCTCTACTCGGACTTTAAGTCATGGCTACACCTTC. Translating gives CASSSTRTLSHGYTF. The J gene is TRBJ1-2, the V gene TRBV11-2; D is ambiguous. V was pared by 4 bases and J by 6 bases, with 18 bases between. Looked up from germline, CDR1 is SGHAT and CDR2 is FQNNGV. The CDR3 covers 15 residues.

This CDR3 is CASSFLLSEAFF. CDR3 coding DNA: TGTGCCAGCAGTTTTCTTTTGTCTGAAGCTTTCTTT. The chain has TRBV28 and TRBJ1-1; D gene unclear. Germline values: CDR1 MDHEN, CDR2 SYDVKM. The CDR3 extends over 12 amino acids. Trimming took off 3 bases at V and 6 bases at J, with 8 bases between the two ends. Combining the CDR3 with reference TRBV28 and TRBJ1-1 gives the whole variable domain DVKVTQSSRYLVKRTGEKVFLECVQDMDHENMFWYRQDPGLGLRLIYFSYDVKMKEKGDIPEGYSVSREKKERFSLILESASTNQTSMYLCASSFLLSEAFFGQGTRLTVV.

The V call is TRBV7-2, the J call TRBJ1-3; D gene unclear. Trimming took 2 bases from V and 3 from J, leaving 11 bases between them. This CDR3 has 15 amino acids. Germline V gene sequence: CDR1 SGHTA, CDR2 FQGNSA. The CDR3 loop is CASSLSAGVGNTIYF. In DNA, the CDR3 is TGTGCCAGCAGCTTAAGCGCAGGCGTTGGAAACACCATATATTTT.